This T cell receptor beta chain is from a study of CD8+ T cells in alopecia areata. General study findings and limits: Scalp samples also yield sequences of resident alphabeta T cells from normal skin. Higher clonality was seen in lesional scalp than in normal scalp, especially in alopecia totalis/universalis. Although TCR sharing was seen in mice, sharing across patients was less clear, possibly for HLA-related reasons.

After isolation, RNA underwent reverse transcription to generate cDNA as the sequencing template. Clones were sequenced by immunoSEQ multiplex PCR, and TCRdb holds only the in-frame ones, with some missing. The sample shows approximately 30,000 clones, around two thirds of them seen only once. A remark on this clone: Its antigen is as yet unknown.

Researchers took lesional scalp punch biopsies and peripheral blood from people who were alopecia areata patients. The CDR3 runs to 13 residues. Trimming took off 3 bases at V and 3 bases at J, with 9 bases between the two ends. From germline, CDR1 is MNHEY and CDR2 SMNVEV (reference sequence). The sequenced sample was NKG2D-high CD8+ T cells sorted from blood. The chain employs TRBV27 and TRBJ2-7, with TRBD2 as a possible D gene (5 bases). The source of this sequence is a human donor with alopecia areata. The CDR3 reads CASSFEGNYEQYF. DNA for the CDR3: TGTGCCAGCAGTTTCGAGGGAAACTACGAGCAGTACTTC.